The 32 T cell receptor beta chains reported below all come from one sample, sequenced in a study of radiotherapy plus CTLA-4 blockade in lung cancer. Profiling relied on immunoSEQ multiplex PCR, and the TCRdb table lists in-frame clones only, not all of them. The sample includes 32,000 or so clones, 75% of them seen just once. The starting material was peripheral blood, obtained from a patient treated with radiotherapy plus ipilimumab. All receptors come from a human donor with non-small cell lung cancer that progressed on radiotherapy plus ipilimumab.

Only a few counts were recorded for this clone. The chain's CDR3 is CASSLAGGREEQFF. The CDR3 coding sequence is TGTGCCAGCAGCTTGGCGGGGGGGCGAGAGGAGCAGTTCTTC. J is TRBJ2-1 and V is TRBV7-9, with 9 bases fitting TRBD2. J lost 10 bases, V lost 3 bases, and 7 bases had no gene match. Germline loops: CDR1 SEHNR, CDR2 FQNEAQ (reference sequence). This CDR3 has 14 amino acids.

The chain couples TRBV6-5 to TRBJ1-2; D perhaps matches TRBD1 (5 bases). V dropped 5 bases and J dropped 8 bases, with 18 bases sitting between them. The CDR3 spans 14 residues. Germline V gene data show CDR1 as MNHEY and CDR2 as SVGAGI. CDR3: CASSPSTGRDGYTF. The DNA of the CDR3 is TGTGCCAGCAGTCCCTCAACAGGACGCGACGGCTACACCTTC.

This chain joins TRBV7-8 and TRBJ2-5; 8 nucleotides line up with TRBD1. The CDR3 sequence is 14 residues long. CDR1 and CDR2 from the germline V gene are SGHVS and FQNEAQ. V dropped 5 bases and J dropped 1; count of bases not matched to a gene: 3. The CDR3 nucleotides are TGTGCCAGCAGCGCCGGACAGGGCCAAGAGACCCAGTACTTC. It translates to CASSAGQGQETQYF.

The chain combines TRBV7-9 with TRBJ2-1; TRBD2 agrees at 7 bases. This CDR3 is built from 17 residues. Germline trimming cut 4 bases from V and 2 bases from J; bases unmatched to any gene: 11. Germline V gene lookup returns CDR1 SEHNR and CDR2 FQNEAQ (reference sequence). CDR3 amino acids: CASSSVAREGTYNEQFF. Here the CDR3 DNA reads TGTGCCAGCAGCTCTGTAGCAAGGGAGGGCACCTACAATGAGCAGTTCTTC.

V and J are TRBV5-5 and TRBJ2-5; D is unresolved. Between the trimmed V and J ends, which lost 0 bases and 5 bases, there was a span of 11 bases. The CDR3 is 14 amino acids. Germline assignment: CDR1 SGHKS and CDR2 YYEKEE (reference sequence). CDR3 in amino acids: CASSLDTYGETQYF. The CDR3 bases are TGTGCCAGCAGCTTGGACACATACGGGGAGACCCAGTACTTC.

This chain uses TRBV6-5 with TRBJ1-5, with D uncertain. This CDR3 region has 14 residues. Trimming left V 2 bases short and J 7 bases short, with 12 bases between. Germline-derived CDR1 and CDR2 are MNHEY and SVGAGI. CDR3 coding DNA: TGTGCCAGCAGTTACGCGGCAGGAAGACAGCCCCAGCATTTT. Translated: CASSYAAGRQPQHF.

The rearrangement uses TRBV28 and TRBJ1-4; D remains ambiguous. The CDR3 is 15 residues long. The V and J ends lost 3 bases and 8 bases respectively, with 16 bases between them. Germline V gives CDR1 MDHEN, CDR2 SYDVKM. CDR3 loop: CASSLERGIGEKLFF. CDR3 DNA sequence: TGTGCCAGCAGTTTGGAGCGCGGGATAGGGGAAAAACTGTTTTTT.

This clone was seen only a few times. V gene TRBV5-4 combines with J gene TRBJ2-7, with D perhaps TRBD1 (6 bases). Germline assignment: CDR1 SGHNT and CDR2 YYREEE (reference sequence). Deletions cut 4 bases from V and 6 bases from J, with 14 bases between. The CDR3 totals 13 residues. CDR3 in amino acids: CASSLRGSGEQYF. DNA of the CDR3: TGTGCCAGCAGCCTGAGGGGGTCTGGCGAGCAGTACTTC. Full variable domain (outside the CDR3, taken from reference TRBV5-4 and TRBJ2-7): ETGVTQSPTHLIKTRGQQVTLRCSSQSGHNTVSWYQQALGQGPQFIFQYYREEENGRGNFPPRFSGLQFPNYSSELNVNALELDDSALYLCASSLRGSGEQYFGPGTRLTVT.

V usage is TRBV13 and J usage is TRBJ2-3; D might be TRBD2 (6 bases). This CDR3 has 14 residues. Germline CDR1 PRHDT, CDR2 FYEKMQ (reference sequence). V was pared by 5 bases and J by 1 base, with 10 bases between. This CDR3 reads CASSARLGTDTQYF. The CDR3 DNA sequence: TGTGCCAGCAGCGCACGACTAGGCACAGATACGCAGTATTTT.

This clone occurred a few times. The V gene is TRBV5-4, the J gene TRBJ1-2, with 7 bases matching TRBD1. Trimming removed 4 bases from V and 4 bases from J; junction bases left unmatched: 7. The CDR3 spans 14 residues. Per germline, CDR1 SGHNT and CDR2 YYREEE (reference sequence). CDR3: CASSPDRDPYGYTF. CDR3 coding DNA: TGTGCCAGCAGCCCAGACAGGGACCCCTATGGCTACACCTTC.

The chain links TRBV6-6 to TRBJ1-1, with D possibly TRBD1 on 6 matching bases. Germline V gene data show CDR1 as MNHNY and CDR2 as SVGAGI (reference sequence). V was shortened by 8 bases and J by 3 bases, with 13 bases between the two germline ends. CDR3 size: 13 residues. CDR3 amino acids: CASPHRVDTEAFF. The CDR3 coding sequence is TGTGCCAGCCCCCACAGGGTGGACACTGAAGCTTTCTTT.

This chain joins TRBV19 and TRBJ1-2, with D unresolved. CDR3 length: 15 residues. Trimming took 1 base from V and 3 from J, leaving 12 bases between them. Germline-derived CDR1 and CDR2 are LNHDA and SQIVND (reference sequence). CDR3 residues: CASSIGVGRDYGYTF. The DNA of the CDR3 is TGTGCCAGTAGTATAGGGGTCGGCAGAGACTATGGCTACACCTTC.

This clone was detected a few times. The chain joins TRBV28 to TRBJ2-2; 7 bases fit TRBD1. After removal of 6 bases from V and 1 base from J, the junction contained 11 bases not matched to a gene. The germline V gene has CDR1 MDHEN and CDR2 SYDVKM. The CDR3 totals 17 residues. The CDR3: CASRTEIRTGNTGELFF. For the CDR3, the DNA is TGTGCCAGCAGAACTGAAATCCGGACAGGGAACACCGGGGAGCTGTTTTTT.

The gene calls are TRBV5-4 and TRBJ1-3; D gene ambiguous. Germline V gives CDR1 SGHNT, CDR2 YYREEE (reference sequence). With 4 bases removed from V and 7 bases from J, the gap between germline ends came to 18 bases. The CDR3 runs to 15 residues. The CDR3 DNA reads as TGTGCCAGCAGCCAGCGGGAGGGAACGAAGAACACCATATATTTT. It codes for CASSQREGTKNTIYF. Variable domain in full (rest from reference TRBV5-4 and TRBJ1-3): ETGVTQSPTHLIKTRGQQVTLRCSSQSGHNTVSWYQQALGQGPQFIFQYYREEENGRGNFPPRFSGLQFPNYSSELNVNALELDDSALYLCASSQREGTKNTIYFGEGSWLTVV.

This clone was counted between two and nine times. V usage is TRBV5-1 and J usage is TRBJ2-7, with 7 nucleotides matching TRBD2. With V trimmed by 4 bases and J by 3 bases, 10 bases remained unmatched. The CDR3 has 15 residues. CDR1 and CDR2 (germline): SGHRS, YFSETQ. CDR3 nucleotide sequence: TGCGCCAGCAGCCCTGAAGCGGGACGGAACTACGAGCAGTACTTC. Translation gives CASSPEAGRNYEQYF.

The chain carries TRBV5-6 and TRBJ2-5; a weak D match, TRBD2 (5 bases). V lost 0 bases and J 2 bases, leaving 11 bases between the germline ends. Germline lookup yields CDR1 SGHDT and CDR2 YYEEEE. This CDR3 has 15 amino acids. The DNA of the CDR3 is TGTGCCAGCAGCTTGGCCGGACGGGGACAAGAGACCCAGTACTTC. Translation gives CASSLAGRGQETQYF.

CDR3 protein: CAWSVRLAGQETQYF. Written as DNA, the CDR3 is TGTGCCTGGAGTGTACGACTAGCGGGGCAAGAGACCCAGTACTTC. The chain joins TRBV30 to TRBJ2-5, with 11 bases aligning to TRBD2. This CDR3 spans 15 amino acids. V gave up 0 bases and J gave up 2 bases; unmatched junction bases: 2. From germline, CDR1 is GTSNPN and CDR2 SVGIG (reference sequence).

The chain recombines TRBV2 with TRBJ1-1, with a tentative D call TRBD1 (5 bases). This CDR3 comprises 13 residues. V shed 7 bases and J shed 0 bases, with 9 bases lying between them. Per germline, CDR1 SNHLY and CDR2 FYNNEI. In DNA, the CDR3 is TGTGCCAGCACTCGACAGATGAACACTGAAGCTTTCTTT. As protein: CASTRQMNTEAFF.

J is TRBJ2-1 and V is TRBV6-5; D is unresolved. The CDR3 has 15 residues. The V end was cut by 1 base, the J end by 0 bases, with 7 bases between. Germline loops: CDR1 MNHEY, CDR2 SVGAGI. The CDR3 coding sequence is TGTGCCAGCAGTTACTTGGGTAGCTCCTACAATGAGCAGTTCTTC. Translated: CASSYLGSSYNEQFF.

The chain combines TRBV5-6 with TRBJ2-2; D gene uncertain. V was clipped by 1 base and J by 4 bases, with 8 bases between them. CDR1 SGHDT and CDR2 YYEEEE come from the germline V gene. This CDR3 is built from 14 residues. DNA of the CDR3: TGTGCCAGCAGCTTGCCGTCGGCCACCGGGGAGCTGTTTTTT. It yields the protein CASSLPSATGELFF.

DNA for the CDR3: TGTGCCAGCAACACCGGCGGGGGTGGTCAGGGTCTCACAGATACGCAGTATTTT. Translating gives CASNTGGGGQGLTDTQYF. The chain combines TRBV7-9 with TRBJ2-3, with TRBD2 identical over 7 bases. The CDR3 is made up of 18 amino acids. V was pared by 7 bases and J by 2 bases, with 18 bases of the junction left unmatched. Germline-derived CDR1 and CDR2 are SEHNR and FQNEAQ (reference sequence).

This clone was counted a few times. This rearrangement joins TRBV27 to TRBJ2-7; D perhaps matches TRBD1 (6 bases). This CDR3 has 15 residues. Germline V gene sequence: CDR1 MNHEY, CDR2 SMNVEV (reference sequence). V was clipped by 5 bases and J by 3 bases, with 17 bases between them. CDR3 in DNA: TGTGCCAGCAGTCCTACAGGGACCCCGTACTACGAGCAGTACTTC. Translated: CASSPTGTPYYEQYF.

J is TRBJ2-1 and V is TRBV6-6; D perhaps matches TRBD2 (6 bases). The V gene lost 2 bases and the J gene lost 8 bases, with 13 bases spanning the gap. The CDR3 spans 14 residues. From germline, CDR1 is MNHNY and CDR2 SVGAGI (reference sequence). The CDR3 DNA is TGTGCCAGCAGTTACGGTCGTACGGGAGATGAGCAGTTCTTC. It codes for CASSYGRTGDEQFF.

There are a few counts of this clone. V usage is TRBV7-9 and J usage is TRBJ2-1; a possible D gene is TRBD2 (6 bases). Trimming took 1 base from V and 6 from J, leaving 7 bases between them. In germline, CDR1 is SEHNR, CDR2 FQNEAQ (reference sequence). The CDR3 loop spans 13 amino acids. CDR3 DNA: TGTGCCAGCAGCTTAGGTAGCGGCAATGAGCAGTTCTTC. Amino acid sequence: CASSLGSGNEQFF. The full variable domain, in which reference TRBV7-9 and TRBJ2-1 provide the parts outside the CDR3, is DTGVSQNPRHKITKRGQNVTFRCDPISEHNRLYWYRQTLGQGPEFLTYFQNEAQLEKSRLLSDRFSAERPKGSFSTLEIQRTEQGDSAMYLCASSLGSGNEQFFGPGTRLTVL.

The genes are TRBV29-1 and TRBJ2-1; TRBD2 is a possible D gene (6 bases). The CDR3 covers 14 residues. CDR1 is SQVTM and CDR2 is ANQGSEA in the germline V gene. Trimming cost V 7 bases and J 0 bases, with 13 bases left between them. CDR3 bases: TGCAGCGAGCACAGCGGGTCCTCCTACAATGAGCAGTTCTTC. Translating it yields CSEHSGSSYNEQFF.

CDR3: CSVEGGRLAGDYNEQFF. CDR3 nucleotides: TGCAGCGTTGAAGGGGGGAGACTAGCGGGAGACTACAATGAGCAGTTCTTC. The rearrangement links TRBV29-1 to TRBJ2-1; TRBD2 aligns across 12 bases. Germline V gene sequence: CDR1 SQVTM, CDR2 ANQGSEA. J was trimmed by 3 bases and V by 1 base; bases with no gene match: 7. The CDR3 totals 17 residues.

The chain joins TRBV29-1 to TRBJ2-4, with 7 bases matching TRBD1. V shed 7 bases, J shed 7 bases, and the junction held 7 bases outside the gene matches. This CDR3 has 12 amino acids. Germline V gene sequence: CDR1 SQVTM, CDR2 ANQGSEA. The CDR3 here is CSALTTGNIQYF. The CDR3 DNA reads TGCAGCGCCCTTACGACAGGGAACATTCAGTACTTC.

The count of this clone is one. This chain connects TRBV13 to TRBJ1-1; tentative D call: TRBD1 (6 bases). Germline V gene sequence: CDR1 PRHDT, CDR2 FYEKMQ (reference sequence). Trimming took 1 base from V and 3 from J, leaving 18 bases between them. The CDR3 sequence is 17 residues long. CDR3 amino acids: CASSLAITGKGYTEAFF. The DNA for the CDR3 is TGTGCCAGCAGCTTAGCCATTACAGGGAAGGGGTACACTGAAGCTTTCTTT.

The chain uses TRBV18 and TRBJ2-3; D possibly corresponds to TRBD1 (5 bases). CDR3 length: 16 amino acids. Trimming took off 3 bases at V and 3 bases at J, with 16 bases between the two ends. The germline gives CDR1 KGHSH, CDR2 LQKENI. For the CDR3, the DNA is TGTGCCAGCTCACCCACCCAAGGCAGGGTGACAGATACGCAGTATTTT. Its protein product is CASSPTQGRVTDTQYF.

This clone has just a few counts. The CDR3 loop reads CASAPLRTGYNSPLHF. The CDR3 nucleotides read TGTGCCTCTGCCCCCCTCCGGACAGGTTATAATTCACCCCTCCACTTT. The J gene is TRBJ1-6, the V gene TRBV30, with 7 bases aligning to TRBD1. This CDR3 spans 16 amino acids. Germline-derived CDR1 and CDR2 are GTSNPN and SVGIG (reference sequence). J was trimmed by 4 bases and V by 7 bases; bases with no gene match: 13.

This chain uses TRBV19 with TRBJ2-1; 7 bases are shared with TRBD2. This CDR3 has 16 amino acids. Per germline, CDR1 LNHDA and CDR2 SQIVND (reference sequence). With 0 bases clipped from V and 5 bases from J, the junction kept 7 bases outside the gene matches. This CDR3 reads CASSIDQLAYHNEQFF. DNA of the CDR3: TGTGCCAGTAGTATAGATCAACTAGCGTACCACAATGAGCAGTTCTTC. The whole variable domain, remainder taken from reference TRBV19 and TRBJ2-1, is DGGITQSPKYLFRKEGQNVTLSCEQNLNHDAMYWYRQDPGQGLRLIYYSQIVNDFQKGDIAEGYSVSREKKESFPLTVTSAQKNPTAFYLCASSIDQLAYHNEQFFGPGTRLTVL.

This clone occurred a few times. This chain connects TRBV15 to TRBJ2-1; 10 bases agree with TRBD1. Unmatched junction bases numbered 3, after V lost 0 bases and J lost 7 bases. Germline lookup yields CDR1 LNHNV and CDR2 YYDKDF (reference sequence). The CDR3 runs to 15 residues. The CDR3 nucleotides are TGTGCCACCAGCAGAGATCGGACAGGGGGGAATGAGCAGTTCTTC. Protein sequence: CATSRDRTGGNEQFF. Supplemented by reference TRBV15 and TRBJ2-1, the full variable domain reads DAMVIQNPRYQVTQFGKPVTLSCSQTLNHNVMYWYQQKSSQAPKLLFHYYDKDFNNEADTPDNFQSRRPNTSFCFLDIRSPGLGDTAMYLCATSRDRTGGNEQFFGPGTRLTVL.